The clone carrying this TCR beta chain was found a few times. Its antigen is as yet unknown. With 5 bases removed from V and 5 bases from J, the gap between germline ends came to 13 bases. CDR3 size: 13 residues. Germline CDR1 is DFQATT and CDR2 is SNEGSKA (reference sequence). This sample was taken from a study of vaccination and CD4 T cells after COVID-19. Across the whole study: Two of the convalescents were Hispanic, and convalescents were six males and four females. Collection of post-COVID samples occurred a median approximately 94 days after diagnosis, spanning a range of 35 to 161. Every culture used as a control got a CEFX pool, an HIV-1 Nef pool, or no peptide.

An Oncomine TCR Beta short-read assay was used to sequence the DNA from cultured CD4+ T cells. Each CDR3 protein gets one entry after TCRdb re-called the PCR reads with MiXCR. The sample contains roughly 7,400 distinct CDR3 sequences, about 41% of which appear only once. The sample's treatment: 10-day PBMC culture with coronavirus spike peptide pools or control peptides (ViraFEST assay). CD4+ T cells of the unexposed donor were collected before the COVID-19 pandemic (2011-2018). Peptide pools at 9.5 to 10 ug/ml stimulated under 2.5 million PBMCs per well with roughly 9 IU/ml IL-2. Source material: CD4+ T cells from blood, cultured in vitro. V and J are TRBV20-1 and TRBJ1-5; D remains unclear. This TCR came from a human donor in good health. Here the CDR3 reads CSAYAGNDQPQHF. CDR3 DNA sequence: TGCAGTGCTTACGCGGGCAACGATCAGCCCCAGCATTTT.